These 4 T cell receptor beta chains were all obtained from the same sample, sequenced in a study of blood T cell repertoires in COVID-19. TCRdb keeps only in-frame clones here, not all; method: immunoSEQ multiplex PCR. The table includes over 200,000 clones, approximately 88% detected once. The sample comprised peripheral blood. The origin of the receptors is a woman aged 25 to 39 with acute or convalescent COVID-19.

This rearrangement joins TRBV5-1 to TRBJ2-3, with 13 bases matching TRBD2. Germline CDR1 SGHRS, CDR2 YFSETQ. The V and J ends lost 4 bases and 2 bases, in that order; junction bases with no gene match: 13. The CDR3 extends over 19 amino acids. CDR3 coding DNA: TGCGCCAGCAGCGAAAGGGGACTAGCGGGACCTCAGGACACAGATACGCAGTATTTT. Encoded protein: CASSERGLAGPQDTDTQYF.

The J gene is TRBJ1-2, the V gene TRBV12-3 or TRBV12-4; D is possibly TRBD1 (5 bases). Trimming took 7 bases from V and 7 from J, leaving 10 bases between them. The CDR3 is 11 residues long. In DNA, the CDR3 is TGTGCCAGCAAGCAGGGAGGTGGCTACACCTTC. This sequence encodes CASKQGGGYTF.

CDR3 nucleotides: TGTGCCACCAGTGATTCTAGGGGGCGTACAGATACGCAGTATTTT. This encodes CATSDSRGRTDTQYF. The chain has TRBV24-1 and TRBJ2-3; 7 nucleotides match TRBD1. Germline CDR1 reads KGHDR; CDR2 reads SFDVKD. The ends lost 2 bases at V and 3 bases at J; junction bases unmatched: 4. The CDR3 is 15 amino acids.

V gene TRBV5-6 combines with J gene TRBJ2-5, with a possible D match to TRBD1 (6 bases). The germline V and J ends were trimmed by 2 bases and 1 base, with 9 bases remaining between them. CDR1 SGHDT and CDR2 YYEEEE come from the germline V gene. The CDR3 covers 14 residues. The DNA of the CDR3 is TGTGCCAGCAGCTTAAGGACAGTCCAAGAGACCCAGTACTTC. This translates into CASSLRTVQETQYF. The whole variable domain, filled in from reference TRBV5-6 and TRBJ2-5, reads DAGVTQSPTHLIKTRGQQVTLRCSPKSGHDTVSWYQQALGQGPQFIFQYYEEEERQRGNFPDRFSGHQFPNYSSELNVNALLLGDSALYLCASSLRTVQETQYFGPGTRLLVL.